These 23 T cell receptor beta chains came from one sample sequenced in a study of blood T cell repertoires in COVID-19 (dated by TCRdb to 2018 to 2021). The library came from the immunoSEQ multiplex PCR assay. Imported from immuneACCESS, the table was reduced by TCRdb to in-frame sequences with V and J called. These copies leave out some clones; in studies compared against another copy, an unresolved V gene accounts for under half, and the cause of the remainder is not known. Here the sample has about 230,000 clones; around four fifths occur a single time. The ten biggest clones cover under 30% of the sample. The sample taken for sequencing was peripheral blood. All receptors derive from a man aged 35-49 years with acute or convalescent COVID-19.

The chain has TRBV29-1 and TRBJ1-1; the D gene is possibly TRBD1 (5 bases). The V end lost 6 bases, the J end lost 0 bases, and 14 bases lay between the germline ends. CDR3 size: 14 residues. Germline lookup yields CDR1 SQVTM and CDR2 ANQGSEA. The CDR3 nucleotides read TGCAGCGTGTCCACAGGTTCTATGAACACTGAAGCTTTCTTT. Residues: CSVSTGSMNTEAFF.

This chain joins TRBV10-3 and TRBJ1-1, with D maybe TRBD1 (6 bases). CDR3 size: 13 residues. V lost 6 bases to trimming and J lost 2 bases, with 10 bases between them. Germline CDR1 is ENHRY and CDR2 is SYGVKD. The CDR3, as DNA: TGTGCCATCAGCAACAGGGATAACACTGAAGCTTTCTTT. Translated, it gives CAISNRDNTEAFF.

The V and J genes are TRBV6-2 or TRBV6-3 and TRBJ1-1; 7 bases map to TRBD1. Trimming removed 2 bases from V and 6 bases from J; junction bases left unmatched: 6. Germline loops: CDR1 MNHEY, CDR2 SVGEGT. The CDR3 runs 14 residues. Here the CDR3 DNA reads TGTGCCAGCAGTTACACATACAGGGGCTCTGAAGCTTTCTTT. Translating gives CASSYTYRGSEAFF.

This clone was seen a single time. This chain joins TRBV5-1 and TRBJ2-3; no firm D call. The CDR3 is 15 amino acids. V was cut by 4 bases and J by 0 bases, with 12 bases left in between. Germline assignment: CDR1 SGHRS and CDR2 YFSETQ. The CDR3 region has the DNA TGCGCCAGCAGCCCCGAGCCTGCTAGCACAGATACGCAGTATTTT. Encoded protein: CASSPEPASTDTQYF.

The chain couples TRBV7-8 to TRBJ1-5; the D gene is possibly TRBD1 (6 bases). CDR1 SGHVS and CDR2 FQNEAQ come from the germline V gene. The V end lost 6 bases, the J end lost 1 base, and 19 bases lay between the germline ends. This CDR3 comprises 17 residues. In DNA, the CDR3 is TGTGCCAGCAGTCCGGGAAGAGGGGGAAAAAGCAATCAGCCCCAGCATTTT. It specifies CASSPGRGGKSNQPQHF. The full variable domain, rest sourced from reference TRBV7-8 and TRBJ1-5, is GAGVSQSPRYKVAKRGQDVALRCDPISGHVSLFWYQQALGQGPEFLTYFQNEAQLDKSGLPSDRFFAERPEGSVSTLKIQRTQQEDSAVYLCASSPGRGGKSNQPQHFGDGTRLSIL.

This chain joins TRBV4-3 and TRBJ1-1, with 9 bases matching TRBD1. Trimming at V came to 0 bases and at J to 4 bases, leaving 3 bases not matched to a gene. The CDR3 consists of 15 residues. The germline CDR1 and CDR2 sequences are LGHNA and YSLEER. The CDR3 protein is CASSQDWGQGTEAFF. DNA for the CDR3: TGCGCCAGCAGCCAAGATTGGGGACAGGGCACTGAAGCTTTCTTT.

This sequence joins TRBV28 and TRBJ2-1; D perhaps matches TRBD2 (6 bases). The CDR3 loop spans 15 amino acids. The germline V gene encodes CDR1 MDHEN and CDR2 SYDVKM. The germline V and J ends were trimmed by 6 bases and 5 bases, with 17 bases remaining between them. The CDR3 protein is CASSPGGGYHNEQFF. CDR3 bases: TGTGCCAGCAGCCCGGGTGGAGGGTACCACAATGAGCAGTTCTTC.

The chain links TRBV4-1 to TRBJ2-7, with a weak D call TRBD1 (6 bases). The CDR3 contains 17 residues. Germline V lookup: CDR1 MGHRA, CDR2 YSYEKL. Trimming took 3 bases from V and 1 from J, leaving 19 bases between them. The CDR3 protein is CASSHGAEGHLSYEQYF. CDR3 DNA: TGCGCCAGCAGCCATGGGGCCGAGGGACACCTATCCTACGAGCAGTACTTC.

This clone occurred once. The genes are TRBV5-1 and TRBJ1-6; TRBD1 might be the D (5 bases). CDR1 SGHRS and CDR2 YFSETQ come from the germline V gene. The CDR3 runs to 15 residues. V was shortened by 4 bases and J by 7 bases, with 15 bases between the two germline ends. CDR3 sequence reads: CASSQAGRRNSPLHF. The CDR3 DNA is TGCGCCAGCAGCCAGGCGGGACGGAGAAATTCACCCCTCCACTTT. The full variable domain, rest sourced from reference TRBV5-1 and TRBJ1-6, is KAGVTQTPRYLIKTRGQQVTLSCSPISGHRSVSWYQQTPGQGLQFLFEYFSETQRNKGNFPGRFSGRQFSNSRSEMNVSTLELGDSALYLCASSQAGRRNSPLHFGNGTRLTVT.

CDR3 in amino acids: CASSIGGSNQPQHF. Here the CDR3 DNA reads TGTGCCAGTAGTATCGGGGGGAGCAATCAGCCCCAGCATTTT. V is TRBV19 and J is TRBJ1-5, with a possible D match to TRBD1 (5 bases). CDR1 is LNHDA and CDR2 is SQIVND in the germline V gene (reference sequence). V gave up 3 bases and J gave up 1 base, with 7 bases separating them. The CDR3 consists of 14 residues.

The rearrangement links TRBV11-2 to TRBJ1-3; D remains unclear. From germline, CDR1 is SGHAT and CDR2 FQNNGV. This CDR3 is 15 amino acids long. The V and J ends lost 3 bases and 3 bases respectively, with 12 bases between them. CDR3 protein: CASSLAGAGGNTIYF. CDR3 DNA: TGTGCCAGCAGCTTGGCGGGTGCAGGTGGAAACACCATATATTTT.

The chain combines TRBV5-1 with TRBJ2-2; 13 nucleotides line up with TRBD2. V shed 0 bases, J shed 5 bases, and the junction held 7 bases outside the gene matches. The length of the CDR3 is 18 residues. Germline loops: CDR1 SGHRS, CDR2 YFSETQ. In DNA form, the CDR3 reads TGCGCCAGCAGCTTGGTAACTAGCGGGAGGGCCGGTACCGGGGAGCTGTTTTTT. Amino acids: CASSLVTSGRAGTGELFF.

V gene TRBV18 combines with J gene TRBJ2-1, with a possible D match to TRBD2 (5 bases). The CDR3 runs to 13 residues. V was shortened by 3 bases and J by 9 bases, with 12 bases between the two germline ends. The germline CDR1 and CDR2 sequences are KGHSH and LQKENI. Written as DNA, the CDR3 is TGTGCCAGCTCACCGGCCCCGGCGGGTGAGCAGTTCTTC. Its translation is CASSPAPAGEQFF.

The chain recombines TRBV10-3 with TRBJ1-4; 10 bases align to TRBD1. Germline CDR1 reads ENHRY; CDR2 reads SYGVKD. This CDR3 contains 14 residues. J was trimmed by 3 bases and V by 6 bases; bases with no gene match: 1. The chain's CDR3 is CAIRDRGANEKLFF. CDR3 DNA: TGTGCCATCAGGGACAGGGGGGCTAATGAAAAACTGTTTTTT.

This chain joins TRBV9 and TRBJ2-1; maybe TRBD2 (5 bases). The CDR3 covers 14 residues. Germline CDR1 SGDLS, CDR2 YYNGEE. The ends were cut back, 3 bases at V and 5 bases at J, with 12 bases in the middle. The CDR3 DNA is TGTGCCAGCAGCGGGACTGGTGAGCACAATGAGCAGTTCTTC. Residues: CASSGTGEHNEQFF.

The rearrangement uses TRBV30 and TRBJ1-3; D is ambiguous. Per the germline V gene, CDR1 is GTSNPN and CDR2 is SVGIG (reference sequence). The CDR3 runs to 14 residues. V dropped 2 bases and J dropped 0 bases, with 8 bases sitting between them. The CDR3 sequence is CAWSTSGSGNTIYF. DNA for the CDR3: TGTGCCTGGAGTACATCAGGCTCTGGAAACACCATATATTTT.

CDR3 region: CASSRGTGNQPQHF. CDR3 coding DNA: TGTGCCAGCAGCCGAGGGACAGGGAACCAGCCCCAGCATTTT. This rearrangement joins TRBV6-5 to TRBJ1-5; 9 bases line up with TRBD1. With V trimmed by 6 bases and J by 7 bases, 7 bases remained unmatched. CDR1 is MNHEY, CDR2 SVGAGI, per germline. The CDR3 is 14 residues long.

The chain is built from TRBV6-6 and TRBJ2-5; the match to TRBD1 covers 8 bases. Trimming removed 6 bases from V and 9 bases from J; junction bases left unmatched: 12. CDR1 and CDR2 from the germline V gene are MNHNY and SVGAGI (reference sequence). This CDR3 region has 14 residues. Here the CDR3 DNA reads TGTGCCAGCAGAGGGACAGGCGCCCAAGTGGCCCAGTACTTC. Amino acids: CASRGTGAQVAQYF.

This clone was seen only a few times. The chain couples TRBV6-5 to TRBJ2-7, with 9 bases fitting TRBD1. Germline CDR1 MNHEY, CDR2 SVGAGI. J lost 1 base, V lost 7 bases, and 8 bases had no gene match. The CDR3 loop spans 15 amino acids. DNA for the CDR3: TGTGCCAGCACAAGTAGGGGGACAGGGTCCTACGAGCAGTACTTC. It specifies CASTSRGTGSYEQYF.

The V gene is TRBV9, the J gene TRBJ2-1; possibly TRBD1 for D (6 bases). The V end lost 3 bases, the J end lost 4 bases, and 11 bases lay between the germline ends. This CDR3 is 14 amino acids long. Looked up from germline, CDR1 is SGDLS and CDR2 is YYNGEE. DNA of the CDR3: TGTGCCAGCAGCGACCGGACAGTTTACAATGAGCAGTTCTTC. It is translated as CASSDRTVYNEQFF.

The V call is TRBV2, the J call TRBJ2-1; 9 bases fit TRBD1. The V and J ends lost 7 bases and 4 bases, in that order; junction bases with no gene match: 5. Germline lookup yields CDR1 SNHLY and CDR2 FYNNEI. The CDR3 is made up of 14 amino acids. The CDR3, as DNA: TGTGCCAGCAAGACCGGGACAGGGTACAATGAGCAGTTCTTC. This gives the protein CASKTGTGYNEQFF.

This chain links TRBV7-2 with TRBJ1-2; 10 bases align to TRBD1. Germline V gene data show CDR1 as SGHTA and CDR2 as FQGNSA. J lost 5 bases, V lost 4 bases, and 7 bases had no gene match. The CDR3 runs to 15 residues. The CDR3 here is CASSSYRTGGYGYTF. CDR3 nucleotides: TGTGCCAGCAGCTCATATAGGACAGGGGGGTATGGCTACACCTTC.

The rearrangement uses TRBV5-6 and TRBJ2-1; no clear D. The CDR3 is 14 amino acids. The germline CDR1 and CDR2 sequences are SGHDT and YYEEEE. Between the trimmed V and J ends, which lost 0 bases and 4 bases, there was a span of 8 bases. Written as DNA, the CDR3 is TGTGCCAGCAGCTTGGTCGCGGTTTACAATGAGCAGTTCTTC. Encoded protein: CASSLVAVYNEQFF.